This T cell receptor (beta chain) was sequenced in a study of T cells in Graves' hyperthyroidism and ophthalmopathy. Germline CDR1 is MDHEN and CDR2 is SYDVKM. The V gene lost 2 bases and the J gene lost 2 bases, with 7 bases spanning the gap. The CDR3 spans 15 residues. This clonotype was recorded many times. Its antigen remains unknown. Overall study results and limits: Also found in blood were most expanded thyroid clonotypes above 0.001.

The diagnoses drew upon clinical symptoms, serum thyroxine and TRAb, thyroid ultrasound and orbital computed tomography. TCR beta CDR3 regions were amplified from RNA transcripts. First-round RT-PCR targeting the TCR CDR3 was performed with the HTBI primer set. Using its own MiXCR run on the multiplex PCR reads, TCRdb lists one record per CDR3 protein. The data show around 610,000 distinct CDR3 sequences, about 15% seen once. The material sequenced was blood. The TCR originated in a woman in her forties with Graves' ophthalmopathy. This chain joins TRBV28 and TRBJ1-6, with D uncertain. The CDR3 here is CASSLGSAYNSPLHF. The CDR3, as DNA: TGTGCCAGCAGTTTAGGCAGTGCCTATAATTCACCCCTCCACTTT.